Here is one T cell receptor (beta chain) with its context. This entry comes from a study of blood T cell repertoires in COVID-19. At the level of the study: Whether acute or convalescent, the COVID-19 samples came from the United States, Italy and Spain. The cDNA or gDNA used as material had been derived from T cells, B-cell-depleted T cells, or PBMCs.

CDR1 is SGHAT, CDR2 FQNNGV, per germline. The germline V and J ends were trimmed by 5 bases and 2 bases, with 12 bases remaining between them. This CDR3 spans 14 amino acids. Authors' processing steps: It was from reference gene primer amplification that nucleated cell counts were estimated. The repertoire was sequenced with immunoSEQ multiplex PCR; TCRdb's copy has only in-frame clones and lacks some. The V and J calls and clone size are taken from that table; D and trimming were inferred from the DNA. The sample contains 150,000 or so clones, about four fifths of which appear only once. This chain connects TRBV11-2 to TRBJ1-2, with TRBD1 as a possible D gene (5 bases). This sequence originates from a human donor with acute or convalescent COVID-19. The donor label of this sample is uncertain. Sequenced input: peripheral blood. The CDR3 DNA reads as TGTGCCAGCAGCCGCATAGGACAAAACTATGGCTACACCTTC. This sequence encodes CASSRIGQNYGYTF.